This T cell receptor (beta chain) was identified during a study of blood T cell repertoires in COVID-19. The ends were cut back, 2 bases at V and 3 bases at J, with 11 bases in the middle. Germline CDR1 and CDR2: SNHLY and FYNNEI. This CDR3 is 14 amino acids long. Repertoires were generated with immunoSEQ multiplex PCR, while TCRdb's copy carries only in-frame clones and drops some. The table records tens of thousands of clones, about 80% of them present only once. Sequencing was carried out using peripheral blood. The V and J genes are TRBV2 and TRBJ2-7; D may be TRBD1 (7 bases). This sequence originates from a human donor in a cohort sampled during active COVID-19. In nucleotides, the CDR3 is TGTGCCAGCAGTGAACAGGGGGAGGTCTACGAGCAGTACTTC. Amino acids: CASSEQGEVYEQYF.